These 15 T cell receptor beta chains came from one sample sequenced in a study of cytomegalovirus exposure and HLA in healthy donors. The table came from immunoSEQ multiplex PCR; TCRdb's copy has only in-frame clones and leaves some out. The table has about 140,000 clones, around 90% seen once. Sequences were obtained from PBMCs. The receptors here all came from a young man in good health and CMV-seropositive.

This chain connects TRBV25-1 to TRBJ2-7; TRBD2 matches 7 bases. J gave up 3 bases and V 5 bases, and 10 bases lay outside the gene matches. Germline values: CDR1 MGHDK, CDR2 SYGVNS. The CDR3 loop spans 15 amino acids. In DNA form, the CDR3 reads TGTGCCAGCAGTAACCTTTTGACGGGAGGCTACGAGCAGTACTTC. Protein product: CASSNLLTGGYEQYF.

The chain employs TRBV11-2 and TRBJ2-7, with D perhaps TRBD2 (6 bases). Germline-derived CDR1 and CDR2 are SGHAT and FQNNGV. CDR3 length: 16 residues. The V end was cut by 1 base, the J end by 3 bases, with 16 bases between. In DNA form, the CDR3 reads TGTGCCAGCAGCTTAGTTCCGGGAGACAACCTCTACGAGCAGTACTTC. Residues: CASSLVPGDNLYEQYF.

V gene TRBV7-8 combines with J gene TRBJ2-1, with TRBD2 identical over 9 bases. V gave up 6 bases and J gave up 0 bases; unmatched junction bases: 3. The V gene's germline CDR1 is SGHVS and CDR2 FQNEAQ. The CDR3 is 15 residues long. As DNA, the CDR3 is TGTGCCAGCAGTCGTAGCGGGAGCTCCTACAATGAGCAGTTCTTC. It codes for CASSRSGSSYNEQFF.

This clone appeared once. V and J are TRBV6-4 and TRBJ2-2; maybe TRBD1 (5 bases). Germline CDR1 and CDR2: MRHNA and SNTAGT. Trimming removed 3 bases from V and 5 bases from J, with 16 bases in between. The CDR3 consists of 16 residues. The CDR3 reads CASSEHGGASTGELFF. In DNA, the CDR3 is TGTGCCAGCAGTGAACATGGTGGGGCCTCTACCGGGGAGCTGTTTTTT.

This clone was counted once. The rearrangement joins TRBV19 to TRBJ1-1; D is ambiguous. Looked up from germline, CDR1 is LNHDA and CDR2 is SQIVND (reference sequence). The CDR3 is 13 residues long. Trimming removed 3 bases from V and 1 base from J, with 6 bases in between. The CDR3 loop reads CASSISRNTEAFF. The CDR3 coding sequence is TGTGCCAGTAGTATCTCGAGGAACACTGAAGCTTTCTTT.

DNA for the CDR3: TGTGCCAGCAGTTCAGCACTAGCGCCTAGCACAGATACGCAGTATTTT. This codes for CASSSALAPSTDTQYF. This chain uses TRBV27 with TRBJ2-3, with TRBD2 matching 7 bases. Germline values: CDR1 MNHEY, CDR2 SMNVEV (reference sequence). V lost 4 bases, J lost 0 bases, and 7 bases stayed unmatched. The CDR3 runs to 16 residues.

This clone was recorded once. The chain combines TRBV5-1 with TRBJ1-2; 8 nucleotides line up with TRBD1. Germline V gene data show CDR1 as SGHRS and CDR2 as YFSETQ. Trimming took 4 bases from V and 6 from J; bases not matched to a gene: 17. This CDR3 is built from 17 residues. The CDR3 protein is CASSVVAGRTGRNGYTF. CDR3 sequence (DNA): TGCGCCAGCAGCGTCGTCGCCGGCAGGACAGGGCGAAATGGCTACACCTTC.

This chain uses TRBV28 with TRBJ2-7; maybe TRBD2 (6 bases). The V and J ends lost 2 bases and 0 bases respectively, with 8 bases between them. The CDR3 has 14 amino acids. From germline, CDR1 is MDHEN and CDR2 SYDVKM. CDR3 protein: CASSLGGSSYEQYF. CDR3 DNA: TGTGCCAGCAGTTTAGGGGGGAGCTCCTACGAGCAGTACTTC. The full variable domain, in which reference TRBV28 and TRBJ2-7 provide the parts outside the CDR3, is DVKVTQSSRYLVKRTGEKVFLECVQDMDHENMFWYRQDPGLGLRLIYFSYDVKMKEKGDIPEGYSVSREKKERFSLILESASTNQTSMYLCASSLGGSSYEQYFGPGTRLTVT.

The chain joins TRBV4-1 to TRBJ1-3; D unclear. Germline loops: CDR1 MGHRA, CDR2 YSYEKL. This CDR3 has 15 residues. Trimming shortened V by 1 base and J by 0 bases, and 7 bases separated the two germline ends. The CDR3 region is CASSQVPSSGNTIYF. CDR3 nucleotides: TGCGCCAGCAGCCAAGTTCCCAGCTCTGGAAACACCATATATTTT.

This clone was counted a few times. The CDR3, as DNA: TGTGCCAGCAGTGAGCGGGGGGCGAACACCGGGGAGCTGTTTTTT. It codes for CASSERGANTGELFF. This sequence joins TRBV6-4 and TRBJ2-2; 8 bases align to TRBD2. Unmatched junction bases numbered 0, after V lost 3 bases and J lost 0 bases. The CDR3 contains 15 residues. Germline values: CDR1 MRHNA, CDR2 SNTAGT.

CDR3 nucleotides: TGTGCCAGCAGTACAGGGGGGGGTGCCTACGAGCAGTACTTC. Encoded protein: CASSTGGGAYEQYF. This rearrangement joins TRBV2 to TRBJ2-7; tentative D call: TRBD1 (8 bases). In germline, CDR1 is SNHLY, CDR2 FYNNEI. V gave up 5 bases and J gave up 2 bases, with 13 bases separating them. The CDR3 extends over 14 amino acids.

The chain uses TRBV30 and TRBJ2-3, with no clear D. V was trimmed by 2 bases and J by 0 bases, leaving 12 bases between them. The CDR3 contains 15 residues. The germline gives CDR1 GTSNPN, CDR2 SVGIG (reference sequence). The CDR3 reads CAWSLLFTSTDTQYF. The CDR3 DNA reads TGTGCCTGGAGTTTACTATTCACTAGCACAGATACGCAGTATTTT.

V and J are TRBV5-5 and TRBJ1-4, with D perhaps TRBD1 (5 bases). Germline-derived CDR1 and CDR2 are SGHKS and YYEKEE (reference sequence). Trimming shortened V by 2 bases and J by 0 bases, and 5 bases separated the two germline ends. The CDR3 is 14 residues long. In DNA form, the CDR3 reads TGTGCCAGCAGCTTCAGGGCAACTAATGAAAAACTGTTTTTT. Its protein is CASSFRATNEKLFF.

The chain carries TRBV10-3 and TRBJ1-6; D is undetermined. This CDR3 is built from 14 residues. V was cut by 3 bases and J by 5 bases, with 8 bases left in between. CDR1 and CDR2 from the germline V gene are ENHRY and SYGVKD. The CDR3: CAISEAPDNSPLHF. The CDR3 DNA is TGTGCCATCAGTGAAGCACCTGATAATTCACCCCTCCACTTT.

This clone was observed once. V is TRBV6-1 and J is TRBJ2-4; unclear D gene. The CDR3 runs to 14 residues. The V end lost 4 bases, the J end lost 0 bases, and 7 bases lay between the germline ends. From germline, CDR1 is MNHNS and CDR2 SASEGT. CDR3 coding DNA: TGTGCCAGCAGTGGTTCTTTAGCCAAAAACATTCAGTACTTC. It codes for CASSGSLAKNIQYF.